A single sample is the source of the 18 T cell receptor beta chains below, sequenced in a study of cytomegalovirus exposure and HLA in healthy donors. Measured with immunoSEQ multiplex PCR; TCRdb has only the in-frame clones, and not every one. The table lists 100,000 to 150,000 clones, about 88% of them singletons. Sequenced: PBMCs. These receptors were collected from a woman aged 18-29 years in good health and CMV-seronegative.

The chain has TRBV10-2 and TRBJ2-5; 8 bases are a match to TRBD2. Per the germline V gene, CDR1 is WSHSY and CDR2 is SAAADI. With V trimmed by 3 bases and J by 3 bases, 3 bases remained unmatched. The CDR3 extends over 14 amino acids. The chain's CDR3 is CASSDLAGEETQYF. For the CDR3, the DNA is TGCGCCAGCAGTGACCTAGCGGGTGAAGAGACCCAGTACTTC.

The CDR3 spells CASRAGEDTEAFF. The CDR3 DNA sequence: TGTGCCAGCAGGGCGGGGGAGGACACTGAAGCTTTCTTT. This chain joins TRBV7-6 and TRBJ1-1; weak D call: TRBD1 (5 bases). The length of the CDR3 is 13 residues. Trimming took off 6 bases at V and 3 bases at J, with 11 bases between the two ends. CDR1 and CDR2 from the germline V gene are SGHVS and FNYEAQ.

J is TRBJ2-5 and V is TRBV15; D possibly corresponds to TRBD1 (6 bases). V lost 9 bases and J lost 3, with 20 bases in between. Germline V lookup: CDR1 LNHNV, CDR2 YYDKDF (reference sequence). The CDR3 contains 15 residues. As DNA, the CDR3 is TGTGCCACGTCGCCGGGACACGGGTCAGAAGAGACCCAGTACTTC. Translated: CATSPGHGSEETQYF.

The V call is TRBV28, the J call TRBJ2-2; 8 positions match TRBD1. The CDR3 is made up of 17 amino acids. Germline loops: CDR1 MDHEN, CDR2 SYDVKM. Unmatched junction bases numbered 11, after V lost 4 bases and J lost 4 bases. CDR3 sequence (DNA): TGTGCCAGCAGTTCACCCCAGGGGGCTGTTGGCACCGGGGAGCTGTTTTTT. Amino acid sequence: CASSSPQGAVGTGELFF.

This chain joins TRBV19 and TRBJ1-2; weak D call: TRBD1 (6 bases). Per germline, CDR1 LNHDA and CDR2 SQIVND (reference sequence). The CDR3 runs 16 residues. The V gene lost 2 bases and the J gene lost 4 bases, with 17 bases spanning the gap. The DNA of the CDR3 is TGTGCCAGTAGTATAACAGAACAGGGAGTCTTCTATGGCTACACCTTC. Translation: CASSITEQGVFYGYTF.

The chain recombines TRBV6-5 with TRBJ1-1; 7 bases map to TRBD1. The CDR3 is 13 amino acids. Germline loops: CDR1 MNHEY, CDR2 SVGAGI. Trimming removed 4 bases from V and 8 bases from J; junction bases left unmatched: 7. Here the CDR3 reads CASSLSGTAEAFF. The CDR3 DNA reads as TGTGCCAGCAGTTTGTCGGGGACAGCCGAAGCTTTCTTT.

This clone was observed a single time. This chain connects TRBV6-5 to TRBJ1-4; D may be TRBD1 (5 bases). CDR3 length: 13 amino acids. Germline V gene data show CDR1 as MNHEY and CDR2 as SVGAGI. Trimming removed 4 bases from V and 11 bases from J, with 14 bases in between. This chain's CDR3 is CASSFEAGRKLFF. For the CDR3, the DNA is TGTGCCAGCAGTTTCGAGGCAGGGAGGAAACTGTTTTTT.

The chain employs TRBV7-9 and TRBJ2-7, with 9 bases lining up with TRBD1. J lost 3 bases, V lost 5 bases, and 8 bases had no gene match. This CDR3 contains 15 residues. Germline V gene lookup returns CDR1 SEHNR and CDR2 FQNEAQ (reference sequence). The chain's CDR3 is CASSEGQGNYYEQYV. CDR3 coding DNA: TGTGCCAGCAGCGAGGGACAGGGAAATTACTACGAGCAGTACGTC.

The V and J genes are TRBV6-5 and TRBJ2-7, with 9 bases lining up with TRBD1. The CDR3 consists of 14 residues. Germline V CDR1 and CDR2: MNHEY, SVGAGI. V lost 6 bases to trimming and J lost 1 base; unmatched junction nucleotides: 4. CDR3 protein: CASSRDRESYEQYF. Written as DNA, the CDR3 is TGTGCCAGCAGCCGGGACAGGGAGTCCTACGAGCAGTACTTC.

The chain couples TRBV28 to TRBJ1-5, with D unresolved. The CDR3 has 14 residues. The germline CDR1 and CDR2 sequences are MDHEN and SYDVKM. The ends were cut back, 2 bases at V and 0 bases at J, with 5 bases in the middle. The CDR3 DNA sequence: TGTGCCAGCAGTTTAGTTAGTAGCAATCAGCCCCAGCATTTT. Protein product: CASSLVSSNQPQHF.

As DNA, the CDR3 is TGTGCCAGCAGTCCCCGACAGGGCGTCGCTGGAAACACCATATATTTT. It is translated as CASSPRQGVAGNTIYF. The chain links TRBV6-6 to TRBJ1-3, with 7 bases fitting TRBD1. J was trimmed by 2 bases and V by 5 bases; bases with no gene match: 9. The CDR3 is 16 residues long. The germline V gene encodes CDR1 MNHNY and CDR2 SVGAGI (reference sequence).

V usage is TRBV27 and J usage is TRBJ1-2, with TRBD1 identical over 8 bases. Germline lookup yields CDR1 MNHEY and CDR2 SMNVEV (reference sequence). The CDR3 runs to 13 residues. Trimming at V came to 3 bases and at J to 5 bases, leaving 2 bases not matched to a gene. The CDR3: CASSLNRGYGYTF. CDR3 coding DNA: TGTGCCAGCAGTTTGAACAGGGGGTATGGCTACACCTTC.

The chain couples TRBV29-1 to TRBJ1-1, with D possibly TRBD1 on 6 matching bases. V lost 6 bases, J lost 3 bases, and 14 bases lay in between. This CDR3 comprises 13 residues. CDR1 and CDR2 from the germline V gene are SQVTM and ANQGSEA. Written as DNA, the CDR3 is TGCAGCGTCCTACCCAGGGGCGACACTGAAGCTTTCTTT. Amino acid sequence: CSVLPRGDTEAFF.

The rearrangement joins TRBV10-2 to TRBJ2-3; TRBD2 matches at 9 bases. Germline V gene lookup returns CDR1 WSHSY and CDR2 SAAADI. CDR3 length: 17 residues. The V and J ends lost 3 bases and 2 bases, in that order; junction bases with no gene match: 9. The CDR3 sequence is CASSDDAGTSYTDTQYF. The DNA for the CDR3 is TGCGCCAGCAGTGATGATGCCGGGACTAGCTACACAGATACGCAGTATTTT.

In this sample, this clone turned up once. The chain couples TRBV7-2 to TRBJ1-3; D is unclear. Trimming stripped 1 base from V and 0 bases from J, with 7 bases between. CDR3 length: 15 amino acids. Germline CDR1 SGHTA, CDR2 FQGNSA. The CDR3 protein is CASSLDWSSGNTIYF. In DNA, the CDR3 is TGTGCCAGCAGCTTAGACTGGAGCTCTGGAAACACCATATATTTT.

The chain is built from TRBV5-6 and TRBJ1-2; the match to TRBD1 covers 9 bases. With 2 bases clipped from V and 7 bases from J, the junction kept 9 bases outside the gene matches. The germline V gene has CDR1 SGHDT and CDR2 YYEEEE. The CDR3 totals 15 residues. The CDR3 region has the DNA TGTGCCAGCAGCTTTGGGACAGGGCGATTTGGTGGCTACACCTTC. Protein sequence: CASSFGTGRFGGYTF.

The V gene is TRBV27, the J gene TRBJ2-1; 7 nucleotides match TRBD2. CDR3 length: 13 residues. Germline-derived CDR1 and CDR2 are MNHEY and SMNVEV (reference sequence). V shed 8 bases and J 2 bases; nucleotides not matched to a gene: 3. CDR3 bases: TGTGCCAGCCTCGGGACTACCTACAATGAGCAGTTCTTC. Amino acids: CASLGTTYNEQFF.

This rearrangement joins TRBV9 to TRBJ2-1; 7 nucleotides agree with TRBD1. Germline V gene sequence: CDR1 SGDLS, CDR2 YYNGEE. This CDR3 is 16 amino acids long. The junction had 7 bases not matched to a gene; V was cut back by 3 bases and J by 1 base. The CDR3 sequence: CASSAGGQLSYNEQFF. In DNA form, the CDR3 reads TGTGCCAGCAGCGCAGGGGGACAGTTATCCTACAATGAGCAGTTCTTC.